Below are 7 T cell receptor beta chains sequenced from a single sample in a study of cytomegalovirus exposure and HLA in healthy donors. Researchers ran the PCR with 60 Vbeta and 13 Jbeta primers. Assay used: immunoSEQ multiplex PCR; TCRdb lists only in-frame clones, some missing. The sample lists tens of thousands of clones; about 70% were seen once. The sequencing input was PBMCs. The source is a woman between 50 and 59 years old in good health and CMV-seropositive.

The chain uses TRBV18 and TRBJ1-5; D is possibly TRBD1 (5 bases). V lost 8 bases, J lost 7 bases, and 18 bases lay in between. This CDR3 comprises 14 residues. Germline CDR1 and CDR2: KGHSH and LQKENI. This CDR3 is CASASQVQDQPQHF. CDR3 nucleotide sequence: TGTGCCAGCGCTTCACAGGTCCAGGACCAGCCCCAGCATTTT.

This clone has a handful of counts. CDR3 region: CATYRGGYTF. For the CDR3, the DNA is TGTGCCACCTACAGGGGTGGCTACACCTTC. This chain connects TRBV6-5 to TRBJ1-2; TRBD1 matches 7 bases. The germline V gene has CDR1 MNHEY and CDR2 SVGAGI. Trimming cost V 10 bases and J 7 bases; bases outside gene matches: 3. The CDR3 is made up of 10 amino acids.

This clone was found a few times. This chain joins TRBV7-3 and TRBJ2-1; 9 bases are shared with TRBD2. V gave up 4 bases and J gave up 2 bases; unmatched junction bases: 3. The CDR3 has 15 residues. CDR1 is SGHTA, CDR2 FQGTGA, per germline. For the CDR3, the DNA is TGTGCCAGCAGCTCGTTAGCGGGAGCCTACAATGAGCAGTTCTTC. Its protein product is CASSSLAGAYNEQFF.

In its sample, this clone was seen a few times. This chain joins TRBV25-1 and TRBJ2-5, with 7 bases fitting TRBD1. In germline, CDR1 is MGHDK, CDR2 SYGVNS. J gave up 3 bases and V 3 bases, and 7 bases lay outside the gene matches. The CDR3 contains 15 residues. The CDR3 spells CASSDLDRAEETQYF. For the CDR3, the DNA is TGTGCCAGCAGTGACCTCGACAGGGCGGAAGAGACCCAGTACTTC.

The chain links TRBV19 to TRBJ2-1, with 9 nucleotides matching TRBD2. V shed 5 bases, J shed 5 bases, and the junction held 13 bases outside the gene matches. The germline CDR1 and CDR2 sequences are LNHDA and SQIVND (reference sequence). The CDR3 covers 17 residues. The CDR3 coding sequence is TGTGCCAGTAGTCCCCGAGGGGGGCGGGGGGGTGACAATGAGCAGTTCTTC. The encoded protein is CASSPRGGRGGDNEQFF.

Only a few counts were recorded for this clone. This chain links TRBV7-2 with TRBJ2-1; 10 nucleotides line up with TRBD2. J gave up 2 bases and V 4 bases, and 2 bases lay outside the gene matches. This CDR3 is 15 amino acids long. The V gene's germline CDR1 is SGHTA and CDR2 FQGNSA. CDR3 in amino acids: CASSSSGGPYNEQFF. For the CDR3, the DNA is TGTGCCAGCAGCTCTAGCGGGGGACCCTACAATGAGCAGTTCTTC.

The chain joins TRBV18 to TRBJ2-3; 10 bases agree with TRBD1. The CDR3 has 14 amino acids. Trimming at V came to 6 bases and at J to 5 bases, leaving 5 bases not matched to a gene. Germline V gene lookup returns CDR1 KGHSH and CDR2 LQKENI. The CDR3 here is CASSRTGGIDTQYF. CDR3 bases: TGTGCCAGCTCGCGGACAGGGGGGATAGATACGCAGTATTTT.